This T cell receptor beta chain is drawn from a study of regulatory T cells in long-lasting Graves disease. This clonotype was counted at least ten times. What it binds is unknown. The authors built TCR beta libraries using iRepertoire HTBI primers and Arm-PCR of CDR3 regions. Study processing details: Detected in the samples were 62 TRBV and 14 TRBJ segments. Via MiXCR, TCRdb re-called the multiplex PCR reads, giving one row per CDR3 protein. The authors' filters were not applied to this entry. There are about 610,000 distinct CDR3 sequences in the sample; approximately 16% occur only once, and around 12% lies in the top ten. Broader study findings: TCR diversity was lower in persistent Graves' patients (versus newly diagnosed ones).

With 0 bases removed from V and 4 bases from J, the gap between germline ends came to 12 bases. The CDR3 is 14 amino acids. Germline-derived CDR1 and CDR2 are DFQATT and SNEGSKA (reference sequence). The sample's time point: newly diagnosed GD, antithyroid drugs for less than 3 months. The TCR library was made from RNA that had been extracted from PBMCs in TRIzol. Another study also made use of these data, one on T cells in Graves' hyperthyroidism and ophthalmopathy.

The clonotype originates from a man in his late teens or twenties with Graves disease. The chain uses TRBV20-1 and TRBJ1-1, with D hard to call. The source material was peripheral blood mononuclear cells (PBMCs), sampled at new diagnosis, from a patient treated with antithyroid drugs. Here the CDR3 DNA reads TGCAGTGCTAGAGATGTGGGTTATTCCACTGAAGCTTTCTTT. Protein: CSARDVGYSTEAFF.